A single sample is the source of the 26 T cell receptor beta chains below, sequenced in a study of blood T cell repertoires in COVID-19. Using immunoSEQ multiplex PCR, the repertoire was profiled, and TCRdb retains in-frame clones only, with some absent. The sample carries 150,000 to 200,000 clones, 86% recorded once. Material: peripheral blood. The receptors shown here come from a woman in her 70s with acute or convalescent COVID-19.

J is TRBJ1-2 and V is TRBV7-8; D gene unclear. The germline gives CDR1 SGHVS, CDR2 FQNEAQ. CDR3 size: 14 residues. The V gene lost 2 bases and the J gene lost 3 bases, with 10 bases spanning the gap. CDR3: CASSLLGGDYGYTF. The CDR3 DNA reads TGTGCCAGCAGCTTACTTGGCGGCGACTATGGCTACACCTTC.

This sequence joins TRBV7-2 and TRBJ2-7; 7 bases are shared with TRBD1. Germline V gives CDR1 SGHTA, CDR2 FQGNSA. V lost 3 bases and J lost 6; bases outside the gene matches: 8. This CDR3 is 14 amino acids long. CDR3 bases: TGTGCCAGCAGCTTCCGTGGACAGGCCTCCGAGCAGTACTTC. It codes for CASSFRGQASEQYF. Full variable domain (rest looked up from reference TRBV7-2 and TRBJ2-7): GAGVSQSPSNKVTEKGKDVELRCDPISGHTALYWYRQSLGQGLEFLIYFQGNSAPDKSGLPSDRFSAERTGGSVSTLTIQRTQQEDSAVYLCASSFRGQASEQYFGPGTRLTVT.

This clone was detected a few times. The chain employs TRBV19 and TRBJ1-5; D gene ambiguous. There are 13 residues in the CDR3. Germline assignment: CDR1 LNHDA and CDR2 SQIVND (reference sequence). The V and J ends lost 6 bases and 7 bases respectively, with 13 bases between them. The CDR3 DNA reads as TGTGCCAGTAGGCACGAAACAATCCAGCCCCAGCATTTT. Its protein is CASRHETIQPQHF.

The V and J genes are TRBV29-1 and TRBJ2-7; 10 nucleotides agree with TRBD1. The CDR3 runs 17 residues. V was pared by 3 bases and J by 6 bases, with 17 bases of the junction left unmatched. Germline V gene data show CDR1 as SQVTM and CDR2 as ANQGSEA. CDR3 bases: TGCAGCGTTGACACAAAGAAAGACAGGGGGCTCTCTGGCGAGCAGTACTTC. It encodes CSVDTKKDRGLSGEQYF.

The V call is TRBV5-6, the J call TRBJ2-7; 7 bases fit TRBD1. The CDR3 spans 16 residues. Germline V lookup: CDR1 SGHDT, CDR2 YYEEEE. V dropped 0 bases and J dropped 2; count of bases not matched to a gene: 8. In DNA form, the CDR3 reads TGTGCCAGCAGCTTGGCCTCAGGGGGACCTCCCTACGAGCAGTACTTC. Encoded protein: CASSLASGGPPYEQYF.

This clone was recorded only once. V usage is TRBV5-1 and J usage is TRBJ1-1; 9 nucleotides match TRBD1. The V gene end was trimmed by 4 bases and the J gene end by 0 bases; junction bases not matched to a gene: 19. The CDR3 runs to 20 residues. Looked up from germline, CDR1 is SGHRS and CDR2 is YFSETQ. The CDR3 spells CASSPFGTGSPTFMNTEAFF. CDR3 sequence (DNA): TGCGCCAGCAGCCCTTTCGGGACAGGGAGTCCCACTTTCATGAACACTGAAGCTTTCTTT.

Only a few counts were recorded for this clone. The chain uses TRBV4-2 and TRBJ2-1; possible D gene TRBD1, 5 bases. V shed 3 bases and J shed 4 bases, with 7 bases lying between them. The CDR3 has 13 amino acids. CDR1 LGHNA and CDR2 YNFKEQ come from the germline V gene. CDR3 sequence (DNA): TGTGCCAGCAGCCAGTCAGGGTACAATGAGCAGTTCTTC. Its translation: CASSQSGYNEQFF.

The chain combines TRBV28 with TRBJ1-2, with D unclear. The CDR3 covers 15 residues. Looked up from germline, CDR1 is MDHEN and CDR2 is SYDVKM. Between the trimmed V and J ends, which lost 1 base and 8 bases, there was a span of 17 bases. Here the CDR3 reads CASSLSSSGYYGYTF. Written as DNA, the CDR3 is TGTGCCAGCAGTTTATCGTCTTCGGGGTATTACGGCTACACCTTC.

The V gene is TRBV15, the J gene TRBJ2-3; D is unresolved. CDR3 length: 10 residues. The V and J ends lost 8 bases and 6 bases respectively, with 6 bases between them. CDR1 and CDR2 from the germline V gene are LNHNV and YYDKDF (reference sequence). The DNA of the CDR3 is TGTGCCACCTCCGCGGATACGCAGTATTTT. Its protein product is CATSADTQYF.

The chain couples TRBV10-3 to TRBJ1-5; D is unclear. Germline CDR1 and CDR2: ENHRY and SYGVKD. The CDR3 has 13 residues. Trimming removed 1 base from V and 6 bases from J, with 7 bases in between. As DNA, the CDR3 is TGTGCCATCAGTGAGTTGTCACTTCAGCCCCAGCATTTT. Translated: CAISELSLQPQHF.

This sequence joins TRBV3-1 (or the pseudogene TRBV3-2) and TRBJ2-7; TRBD2 matches 12 bases. The V gene end was trimmed by 3 bases and the J gene end by 5 bases; junction bases not matched to a gene: 8. Germline CDR1 is LGHDT and CDR2 is YNNKEL (reference sequence). The CDR3 spans 16 residues. The CDR3 DNA reads as TGTGCCAGCAGCCATAGTGCTAGCGGGAGGGGGAACGAGCAGTACTTC. This encodes CASSHSASGRGNEQYF.

V gene TRBV29-1 combines with J gene TRBJ2-2; D uncertain. Germline assignment: CDR1 SQVTM and CDR2 ANQGSEA. Trimming pared 2 bases from V and 1 base from J, leaving 8 bases between. This CDR3 spans 14 amino acids. This CDR3 reads CSVERHRNTGELFF. The CDR3 DNA reads as TGCAGCGTTGAACGACATAGGAACACCGGGGAGCTGTTTTTT.

The chain uses TRBV16 and TRBJ2-4; 11 bases agree with TRBD2. Germline lookup yields CDR1 KGHSY and CDR2 FQNENV. The J segment lost 0 bases and the V segment lost 4 bases, leaving 5 bases of the junction unmatched. The CDR3 runs to 17 residues. The CDR3 nucleotides read TGTGCCAGCAGCCCCCGGACTAGCGGGTTAGCCAAAAACATTCAGTACTTC. Translation gives CASSPRTSGLAKNIQYF.

This clone came up once. The chain combines TRBV5-1 with TRBJ2-7, with D maybe TRBD1 (6 bases). The CDR3 contains 17 residues. The germline gives CDR1 SGHRS, CDR2 YFSETQ. V was trimmed by 4 bases and J by 2 bases, leaving 22 bases between them. The CDR3 is CASSLTMRTVAPYEQYF. In nucleotides, the CDR3 is TGCGCCAGCAGCCTCACTATGCGGACAGTGGCTCCCTACGAGCAGTACTTC.

The rearrangement joins TRBV4-2 to TRBJ2-7; D is possibly TRBD1 (6 bases). V lost 4 bases, J lost 0 bases, and 10 bases lay in between. The CDR3 has 14 residues. Germline values: CDR1 LGHNA, CDR2 YNFKEQ. CDR3 sequence: CASSLDRSSYEQYF. CDR3 DNA sequence: TGTGCCAGCAGCCTCGACAGGAGCTCCTACGAGCAGTACTTC.

The chain links TRBV5-4 to TRBJ1-3, with D hard to call. The CDR3 spans 15 residues. CDR1 and CDR2 (germline): SGHNT, YYREEE (reference sequence). V was clipped by 5 bases and J by 4 bases, with 16 bases between them. The CDR3 region is CASSQRASGGNTIYF. For the CDR3, the DNA is TGTGCCAGCAGTCAAAGGGCTTCGGGAGGAAACACCATATATTTT.

The chain links TRBV11-2 to TRBJ2-3, with TRBD2 matching over 15 bases. Germline CDR1 and CDR2: SGHAT and FQNNGV. V lost 4 bases, J lost 5 bases, and 10 bases stayed unmatched. This CDR3 region has 18 residues. CDR3 in DNA: TGTGCCAGCAGCTCCTTTTGGACTAGCGGGGGGGCCAAAGATACGCAGTATTTT. This sequence encodes CASSSFWTSGGAKDTQYF.

This sequence joins TRBV7-3 and TRBJ2-3; D uncertain. Per germline, CDR1 SGHTA and CDR2 FQGTGA. The V end lost 2 bases, the J end lost 2 bases, and 5 bases lay between the germline ends. This CDR3 is 13 amino acids long. The chain's CDR3 is CASSLGPTDTQYF. CDR3 nucleotides: TGTGCCAGCAGCTTAGGCCCCACAGATACGCAGTATTTT. The whole variable domain, filled in from reference TRBV7-3 and TRBJ2-3, reads GAGVSQTPSNKVTEKGKYVELRCDPISGHTALYWYRQSLGQGPEFLIYFQGTGAADDSGLPNDRFFAVRPEGSVSTLKIQRTERGDSAVYLCASSLGPTDTQYFGPGTRLTVL.

The gene calls are TRBV2 and TRBJ1-1, with D possibly matching TRBD1 (5 bases). Trimming removed 3 bases from V and 4 bases from J, with 12 bases in between. Per the germline V gene, CDR1 is SNHLY and CDR2 is FYNNEI. This CDR3 contains 14 residues. CDR3 in DNA: TGTGCCAGCAGTGATCAAGGGGCCGTCACTGAAGCTTTCTTT. Its translation: CASSDQGAVTEAFF. Filled out from reference TRBV2 and TRBJ1-1, the complete variable domain reads EPEVTQTPSHQVTQMGQEVILRCVPISNHLYFYWYRQILGQKVEFLVSFYNNEISEKSEIFDDQFSVERPDGSNFTLKIRSTKLEDSAMYFCASSDQGAVTEAFFGQGTRLTVV.

V usage is TRBV5-6 and J usage is TRBJ1-3; D is unclear. Trimming stripped 1 base from V and 4 bases from J, with 3 bases between. CDR3 length: 12 amino acids. Germline-derived CDR1 and CDR2 are SGHDT and YYEEEE. In DNA form, the CDR3 reads TGTGCCAGCAGCTTGCAGGGAAACACCATATATTTT. Protein: CASSLQGNTIYF.

The CDR3 DNA reads as TGTGCCAGCAGTGAAGCCGGACAAGACTATGGCTACACCTTC. Protein product: CASSEAGQDYGYTF. The genes are TRBV6-1 and TRBJ1-2; the D gene is possibly TRBD1 (5 bases). Germline CDR1 MNHNS, CDR2 SASEGT. The CDR3 runs 14 residues. Trimming left V 0 bases short and J 3 bases short, with 8 bases between.

The V call is TRBV6-2 or TRBV6-3, the J call TRBJ1-1, with no clear D. The CDR3 spans 11 residues. Germline CDR1 and CDR2: MNHEY and SVGEGT. The V end lost 5 bases, the J end lost 7 bases, and 8 bases lay between the germline ends. In DNA form, the CDR3 reads TGTGCCAGCAGTACCTACAGTGAAGCTTTCTTT. Amino acids: CASSTYSEAFF.

This chain joins TRBV6-4 and TRBJ2-2; a possible D gene is TRBD1 (5 bases). The V end lost 6 bases, the J end lost 0 bases, and 20 bases lay between the germline ends. The CDR3 runs to 18 residues. The germline CDR1 and CDR2 sequences are MRHNA and SNTAGT. The CDR3 sequence is CASSFKGWGPTNTGELFF. CDR3 coding DNA: TGTGCCAGCAGCTTTAAGGGGTGGGGTCCTACGAACACCGGGGAGCTGTTTTTT.

V is TRBV7-2 and J is TRBJ2-1; 10 bases fit TRBD2. The CDR3 has 16 residues. The germline V gene encodes CDR1 SGHTA and CDR2 FQGNSA. J was trimmed by 9 bases and V by 0 bases; bases with no gene match: 8. In DNA, the CDR3 is TGTGCCAGCAGCTTAGCGAGACTAGCGGGTAGGAGTGAGCAGTTCTTC. It translates to CASSLARLAGRSEQFF.

This clone was seen a handful of times. The rearrangement joins TRBV25-1 to TRBJ1-1, with no clear D. The CDR3 covers 12 residues. From germline, CDR1 is MGHDK and CDR2 SYGVNS. With 6 bases removed from V and 3 bases from J, the gap between germline ends came to 8 bases. The CDR3 reads CASRAEHTEAFF. Here the CDR3 DNA reads TGTGCCAGCAGGGCTGAACACACTGAAGCTTTCTTT.

The chain couples TRBV28 to TRBJ2-5; 7 bases agree with TRBD2. With 3 bases clipped from V and 2 bases from J, the junction kept 6 bases outside the gene matches. The CDR3 covers 15 residues. Per the germline V gene, CDR1 is MDHEN and CDR2 is SYDVKM. Written as DNA, the CDR3 is TGTGCCAGCAGTTTCGGGGGGAGCGTACAAGAGACCCAGTACTTC. Its protein product is CASSFGGSVQETQYF.